This entry lists 16 T cell receptor beta chains sequenced from one sample in a study of blood T cell repertoires in COVID-19. Generated by immunoSEQ multiplex PCR, the TCRdb table keeps only in-frame clones and is missing some. The sample includes about 27,000 clones, over 75% of them seen just once. Sample: peripheral blood. These receptors originate from a human donor with active COVID-19. The donor label of this sample is uncertain.

The chain carries TRBV4-1 and TRBJ2-5; D unclear. The germline V gene has CDR1 MGHRA and CDR2 YSYEKL. Deletions cut 0 bases from V and 3 bases from J, with 5 bases between. The CDR3 consists of 13 residues. The CDR3 loop reads CASSQDREETQYF. The DNA of the CDR3 is TGCGCCAGCAGCCAAGATAGAGAAGAGACCCAGTACTTC.

The V and J genes are TRBV7-6 and TRBJ2-5; no reliable D call. Trimming left V 1 base short and J 3 bases short, with 6 bases between. The CDR3 sequence is 13 residues long. Germline assignment: CDR1 SGHVS and CDR2 FNYEAQ. The CDR3 sequence: CASSLVAEETQYF. The CDR3 DNA reads as TGTGCCAGCAGCTTAGTGGCGGAAGAGACCCAGTACTTC.

The CDR3 spells CASSPTNRGDGYTF. The CDR3 nucleotides read TGTGCCAGCAGCCCCACGAACAGGGGGGACGGCTACACCTTC. The J gene is TRBJ1-2, the V gene TRBV7-2; 8 nucleotides agree with TRBD1. Germline V CDR1 and CDR2: SGHTA, FQGNSA. The V segment lost 5 bases and the J segment 8 bases; nucleotides outside the gene matches: 10. The CDR3 is 14 amino acids.

J is TRBJ2-1 and V is TRBV27; maybe TRBD1 (5 bases). V gave up 2 bases and J gave up 8 bases, with 7 bases separating them. This CDR3 is built from 12 residues. Germline CDR1 is MNHEY and CDR2 is SMNVEV (reference sequence). CDR3 sequence reads: CASSLGAHEQFF. DNA for the CDR3: TGTGCCAGCAGTTTAGGGGCACATGAGCAGTTCTTC.

CDR3 sequence (DNA): TGTGCCAGCAGTTCGACAGGAGCGCCCCGGGATTTCGAACTGTTTTTT. Translation gives CASSSTGAPRDFELFF. The chain uses TRBV6-2 or TRBV6-3 and TRBJ1-4; perhaps TRBD1 as D (6 bases). Germline assignment: CDR1 MNHEY and CDR2 SVGEGT. Trimming cost V 4 bases and J 12 bases, with 24 bases left between them. The length of the CDR3 is 16 residues.

This chain links TRBV27 with TRBJ2-7; D is ambiguous. Germline CDR1 and CDR2: MNHEY and SMNVEV (reference sequence). CDR3 size: 13 residues. The ends were cut back, 2 bases at V and 2 bases at J, with 7 bases in the middle. DNA for the CDR3: TGTGCCAGCAGTTTAGGGCTGGCCTACGAGCAGTACTTC. This codes for CASSLGLAYEQYF.

This clone has only one observation. V usage is TRBV7-6 and J usage is TRBJ1-5; D is perhaps TRBD1 (6 bases). Trimming left V 3 bases short and J 0 bases short, with 12 bases between. The CDR3 has 16 amino acids. Germline values: CDR1 SGHVS, CDR2 FNYEAQ. Here the CDR3 reads CASSLTGTSSNQPQHF. The DNA for the CDR3 is TGTGCCAGCAGCTTGACCGGGACATCTAGCAATCAGCCCCAGCATTTT.

The chain couples TRBV28 to TRBJ1-1; perhaps TRBD1 as D (6 bases). Germline values: CDR1 MDHEN, CDR2 SYDVKM. V was cut by 6 bases and J by 1 base, with 15 bases left in between. This CDR3 spans 15 amino acids. The CDR3 coding sequence is TGTGCCAGCAGCCTCTCAACGACAGGGAACACTGAAGCTTTCTTT. It encodes CASSLSTTGNTEAFF.

The J gene is TRBJ2-1, the V gene TRBV12-5; no definite D call. The ends were cut back, 1 base at V and 5 bases at J, with 6 bases in the middle. Per the germline V gene, CDR1 is LGHNT and CDR2 is FRNRAP. This CDR3 has 13 amino acids. CDR3 sequence (DNA): TGTGCTAGTGGTTTGGACAATGACAATGAGCAGTTCTTC. Protein: CASGLDNDNEQFF.

The chain couples TRBV7-9 to TRBJ2-5; 7 bases match TRBD1. In germline, CDR1 is SEHNR, CDR2 FQNEAQ (reference sequence). V gave up 5 bases and J gave up 3 bases; unmatched junction bases: 3. The length of the CDR3 is 13 residues. CDR3 sequence (DNA): TGTGCCAGCAGCCTCGGGACAGAAGAGACCCAGTACTTC. Encoded protein: CASSLGTEETQYF.

This chain joins TRBV13 and TRBJ2-7, with D unresolved. The CDR3 runs 15 residues. Trimming shortened V by 0 bases and J by 2 bases, and 11 bases separated the two germline ends. Per the germline V gene, CDR1 is PRHDT and CDR2 is FYEKMQ (reference sequence). The CDR3 coding sequence is TGTGCCAGCAGCTTAGGGGGCGTTGTCGCCTACGAGCAGTACTTC. It encodes CASSLGGVVAYEQYF. Together with reference TRBV13 and TRBJ2-7, the CDR3 gives the full variable domain: AAGVIQSPRHLIKEKRETATLKCYPIPRHDTVYWYQQGPGQDPQFLISFYEKMQSDKGSIPDRFSAQQFSDYHSELNMSSLELGDSALYFCASSLGGVVAYEQYFGPGTRLTVT.

The chain carries TRBV7-8 and TRBJ2-7, with D possibly matching TRBD1 (5 bases). Germline-derived CDR1 and CDR2 are SGHVS and FQNEAQ. The CDR3 extends over 15 amino acids. The V gene lost 0 bases and the J gene lost 7 bases, with 16 bases spanning the gap. CDR3 residues: CASSLASPGLGEQYF. Written as DNA, the CDR3 is TGTGCCAGCAGCTTAGCGTCTCCAGGGCTTGGGGAGCAGTACTTC.

The chain links TRBV9 to TRBJ1-5; D gene uncertain. Germline V lookup: CDR1 SGDLS, CDR2 YYNGEE. This CDR3 spans 14 amino acids. Trimming stripped 0 bases from V and 9 bases from J, with 13 bases between. The CDR3 region has the DNA TGTGCCAGCAGCGTAGGAGTCGATCGGGGGCCCCAGCATTTT. Protein product: CASSVGVDRGPQHF.

This chain's CDR3 is CASSLQLQETQYF. The CDR3 DNA follows: TGCGCCAGCAGCTTACAGCTGCAAGAGACCCAGTACTTC. This chain connects TRBV5-1 to TRBJ2-5, with D unresolved. The CDR3 covers 13 residues. The germline V and J ends were trimmed by 2 bases and 2 bases, with 7 bases remaining between them. CDR1 is SGHRS and CDR2 is YFSETQ in the germline V gene.

The chain uses TRBV3-1 (or the pseudogene TRBV3-2) and TRBJ2-1; D perhaps matches TRBD1 (6 bases). The CDR3 consists of 16 residues. Germline lookup yields CDR1 LGHDT and CDR2 YNNKEL (reference sequence). V lost 0 bases to trimming and J lost 5 bases, with 14 bases between them. CDR3 in DNA: TGTGCCAGCAGCCAAGAGGGCAGGGGTAATCACAATGAGCAGTTCTTC. This codes for CASSQEGRGNHNEQFF.

This clone was observed a single time. The V call is TRBV5-6, the J call TRBJ1-1; TRBD1 is a possible D gene (5 bases). Trimming took 2 bases from V and 4 from J, leaving 6 bases between them. This CDR3 has 12 amino acids. Germline CDR1 is SGHDT and CDR2 is YYEEEE. The CDR3 DNA follows: TGTGCCAGCAGCTTAGGGGTCACTGAAGCTTTCTTT. This codes for CASSLGVTEAFF.